The clone carrying this T cell receptor (beta chain) was observed a handful of times. Losses at the gene ends were 4 bases for V and 5 bases for J; bases not matched to a gene: 14. Germline V gene lookup returns CDR1 SGHAT and CDR2 FQDESV (reference sequence). This CDR3 comprises 16 residues. Method: immunoSEQ multiplex PCR; TCRdb's copy keeps in-frame clones and lacks some. The sample comprises 190,000 or so clones, about 72% of which are singletons, and roughly 12% rests with the top ten. This entry is derived from a study of cytotoxic CD8 clonotypes in ibrutinib-treated CLL. At the level of the study: Once treatment had gone on for a median of about twelve months, range 6 to 36, response samples were drawn.

The rearrangement joins TRBV11-1 to TRBJ2-7; 7 bases map to TRBD2. The source of this sequence is a human donor with chronic lymphocytic leukemia. This material consisted of PBMCs, taken after 24 months of ibrutinib treatment. The chain's CDR3 is CASSYPRASGYDEQYF. In nucleotides, the CDR3 is TGTGCCAGCAGCTACCCAAGGGCTAGCGGATACGACGAGCAGTACTTC.